The 29 T cell receptor beta chains reported below all come from one sample, sequenced in a study of T cell repertoires in cytomegalovirus infection. Via MiXCR, TCRdb re-called the reads, giving one row per CDR3 protein. The repertoire consists of 650,000 to 900,000 distinct CDR3 sequences, with about 33% occurring once and the leading ten covering roughly an eighth. The antigens for these receptors are not known. The sample in question was cultured CD8+ T cells from PBMCs, obtained from culture after CMV antigen stimulation. These receptors were obtained from a human donor in good health (CMV status not recorded). Some clones in this sample may be carry-over from other donors' samples.

The chain carries TRBV2 and TRBJ1-1; D call uncertain. V lost 7 bases and J lost 1, with 25 bases in between. The CDR3 covers 18 residues. Germline assignment: CDR1 SNHLY and CDR2 FYNNEI. CDR3 residues: CASNVPGNAADKNTEAFF. In DNA form, the CDR3 reads TGTGCCAGCAATGTCCCGGGAAACGCAGCCGACAAGAACACTGAAGCTTTCTTT. Filled out from reference TRBV2 and TRBJ1-1, the complete variable domain reads EPEVTQTPSHQVTQMGQEVILRCVPISNHLYFYWYRQILGQKVEFLVSFYNNEISEKSEIFDDQFSVERPDGSNFTLKIRSTKLEDSAMYFCASNVPGNAADKNTEAFFGQGTRLTVV.

This clonotype was seen a single time. The chain is built from TRBV6-5 and TRBJ1-5; a weak D match, TRBD1 (6 bases). The CDR3 has 15 residues. Trimming took 5 bases from V and 3 from J, leaving 14 bases between them. The V gene's germline CDR1 is MNHEY and CDR2 SVGAGI. CDR3 coding DNA: TGTGCCAGCAGTGAGGGACAACTCTCCAATCAGCCCCAGCATTTT. Its translation: CASSEGQLSNQPQHF.

The chain has TRBV2 and TRBJ2-7; 7 bases fit TRBD2. This CDR3 has 12 amino acids. The germline V gene has CDR1 SNHLY and CDR2 FYNNEI. J lost 5 bases, V lost 6 bases, and 4 bases had no gene match. CDR3 amino acids: CASRGGINEQYV. CDR3 nucleotides: TGTGCCAGCAGGGGGGGGATAAACGAGCAGTACGTC.

This clonotype was observed at least ten times. This chain joins TRBV7-2 and TRBJ2-3; either TRBD1 or TRBD2 may fit D (5 bases each). Germline V gene data show CDR1 as SGHTA and CDR2 as FQGNSA. This CDR3 is built from 16 residues. Trimming pared 2 bases from V and 1 base from J, leaving 13 bases between. CDR3 in DNA: TGTGCCAGCAGCTTATACGGGGCTGGGGGCACAGATACGCAGTATTTT. The encoded protein is CASSLYGAGGTDTQYF.

The genes are TRBV15 and TRBJ2-3, with D possibly being TRBD1 (5 bases). The CDR3 spans 15 residues. CDR1 is LNHNV, CDR2 YYDKDF, per germline (reference sequence). V was trimmed by 0 bases and J by 6 bases, leaving 13 bases between them. This chain's CDR3 is CATSRDLGEEDTQYF. CDR3 sequence (DNA): TGTGCCACCAGCAGAGATCTAGGGGAAGAGGATACGCAGTATTTT. The whole variable domain, remainder taken from reference TRBV15 and TRBJ2-3, is DAMVIQNPRYQVTQFGKPVTLSCSQTLNHNVMYWYQQKSSQAPKLLFHYYDKDFNNEADTPDNFQSRRPNTSFCFLDIRSPGLGDTAMYLCATSRDLGEEDTQYFGPGTRLTVL.

This clonotype was picked up many times. V and J are TRBV7-6 and TRBJ2-7; no reliable D call. Trimming shortened V by 0 bases and J by 0 bases, and 6 bases separated the two germline ends. Per the germline V gene, CDR1 is SGHVS and CDR2 is FNYEAQ. The CDR3 has 14 residues. This CDR3 reads CASSLAPSSYEQYF. The CDR3 DNA follows: TGTGCCAGCAGCTTAGCGCCCAGCTCCTACGAGCAGTACTTC.

As concerns this clonotype: One end of the junction varies from germline; a read error may be responsible. This chain links TRBV7-7 with TRBJ2-3, with 7 bases matching TRBD2. Germline V gives CDR1 SSHAT, CDR2 FNYEAQ (reference sequence). The CDR3 covers 15 residues. The CDR3 DNA reads as TGTGCTAGCAGCTACGGGGGGTCAGTCACAGATACGCAGTATTTT. The encoded protein is CASSYGGSVTDTQYF.

At least ten counts were recorded for this clonotype. At one end the junction does not follow the germline gene, possibly because of a read error. The chain links TRBV7-2 to TRBJ1-2; maybe TRBD1 (5 bases). CDR3 size: 13 residues. Looked up from germline, CDR1 is SGHTA and CDR2 is FQGNSA. DNA of the CDR3: TGTGCCAGCAGCTTAGGGGGACCCAGACTCTCCGCCTTC. This codes for CASSLGGPRLSAF. Based on the CDR3 plus reference TRBV7-2 and TRBJ1-2, the full variable domain is GAGVSQSPSNKVTEKGKDVELRCDPISGHTALYWYRQSLGQGLEFLIYFQGNSAPDKSGLPSDRFSAERTGGSVSTLTIQRTQQEDSAVYLCASSLGGPRLSAFGSGTRLTVV.

This clonotype was picked up one time. The V call is TRBV20-1, the J call TRBJ2-3; the D gene is possibly TRBD2 (5 bases). V lost 5 bases and J lost 1, with 22 bases in between. Per germline, CDR1 DFQATT and CDR2 SNEGSKA (reference sequence). There are 17 residues in the CDR3. The CDR3 region is CSAPPPPEGPRTDTQYF. The CDR3 bases are TGCAGTGCTCCGCCACCCCCCGAGGGCCCCCGCACAGATACGCAGTATTTT.

In this sample, this clonotype turned up a few times. V usage is TRBV20-1 and J usage is TRBJ2-5, with TRBD1 matching over 9 bases. The CDR3 is 15 residues long. Germline CDR1 reads DFQATT; CDR2 reads SNEGSKA (reference sequence). Trimming cost V 4 bases and J 1 base; bases outside gene matches: 7. CDR3 in DNA: TGCAGTGCTAAGGACAGGGGATCAATCCAAGAGACCCAGTACTTC. This translates into CSAKDRGSIQETQYF.

The J gene is TRBJ2-5, the V gene TRBV6-5; either TRBD1 or TRBD2 may supply D (6 bases each). The CDR3 contains 14 residues. Germline V gives CDR1 MNHEY, CDR2 SVGAGI. V was cut by 4 bases and J by 5 bases, with 14 bases left in between. The CDR3 sequence: CASSSDGGWETQYF. The DNA for the CDR3 is TGTGCCAGCAGTTCGGACGGGGGCTGGGAGACCCAGTACTTC.

CDR3: CASSLGTGGLVDEQYV. DNA for the CDR3: TGTGCCAGCAGTTTGGGGACAGGGGGCCTGGTGGACGAGCAGTACGTC. The rearrangement uses TRBV28 and TRBJ2-7; the match to TRBD1 covers 12 bases. Germline V gene sequence: CDR1 MDHEN, CDR2 SYDVKM. V lost 3 bases, J lost 5 bases, and 8 bases stayed unmatched. CDR3 length: 16 amino acids.

Remarks on this clonotype: A clone one base away is much larger, so this may be a read error. The J gene is TRBJ1-1, the V gene TRBV2; possible D gene TRBD1, 6 bases. The CDR3 length is 14 residues. The germline V and J ends were trimmed by 10 bases and 0 bases, with 15 bases remaining between them. The germline CDR1 and CDR2 sequences are SNHLY and FYNNEI. CDR3 sequence reads: CANSPRGLNTEAFF. The CDR3 DNA sequence: TGTGCCAACAGCCCCAGGGGATTGAACACTGAAGCTTTCTTT.

This clonotype was seen many times. The chain uses TRBV7-2 and TRBJ2-1; 12 bases fit TRBD2. CDR3 length equals 15 residues. The V gene's germline CDR1 is SGHTA and CDR2 FQGNSA. J gave up 7 bases and V 8 bases, and 9 bases lay outside the gene matches. The CDR3 loop is CASPSGGAKSNEQFF. Written as DNA, the CDR3 is TGTGCCAGCCCTAGCGGGGGGGCCAAGTCTAATGAGCAGTTCTTC.

The V call is TRBV7-9, the J call TRBJ2-2; D is perhaps TRBD1 (6 bases). The CDR3 runs to 16 residues. V lost 5 bases to trimming and J lost 6 bases, with 19 bases between them. Germline V gene data show CDR1 as SEHNR and CDR2 as FQNEAQ (reference sequence). CDR3 DNA sequence: TGTGCCAGCAGCCCGAAGGACAGAGGAATGTCCGGGGAGCTGTTTTTT. The encoded protein is CASSPKDRGMSGELFF.

As concerns this clonotype: Possible read error: a much larger clone is one base away. The CDR3 loop reads CASRSGSGLSGANVLTF. The CDR3 DNA reads TGTGCCAGCCGCTCCGGCTCCGGGCTCTCTGGGGCCAACGTCCTGACTTTC. V usage is TRBV7-2 and J usage is TRBJ2-6; D call uncertain. Germline values: CDR1 SGHTA, CDR2 FQGNSA. V lost 8 bases and J lost 0, with 17 bases in between. This CDR3 has 17 residues.

Details on this clonotype: A single base separates this from a much larger clone, so it may be a read error. The chain links TRBV4-1 to TRBJ2-1; 7 nucleotides match TRBD2. CDR1 is MGHRA, CDR2 YSYEKL, per germline. The CDR3 totals 17 residues. The CDR3, as DNA: TGCGTCAGCAGCCAAGAACCTTTCACGGGGGGATACAATGAGCAGTTCTTC. Translated, it gives CVSSQEPFTGGYNEQFF.

This chain uses TRBV6-2 or TRBV6-3 with TRBJ2-5, with TRBD2 matching 10 bases. Losses at the gene ends were 2 bases for V and 2 bases for J; bases not matched to a gene: 5. The V gene's germline CDR1 is MNHEY and CDR2 SVGEGT. This CDR3 contains 16 residues. This CDR3 reads CASSYRGLAKQETQYF. DNA of the CDR3: TGTGCCAGCAGTTACCGGGGACTAGCGAAACAAGAGACCCAGTACTTC.

This clonotype was seen only a few times. This chain connects TRBV19 to TRBJ2-5, with no clear D. CDR3 length: 12 residues. Germline V gene sequence: CDR1 LNHDA, CDR2 SQIVND (reference sequence). Trimming cost V 5 bases and J 3 bases, with 7 bases left between them. CDR3 sequence reads: CASSDNEETQYF. The CDR3 DNA sequence: TGTGCCAGTAGTGACAATGAAGAGACCCAGTACTTC.

This clonotype has a handful of counts. The chain couples TRBV10-1 to TRBJ2-3, with D uncertain. V lost 6 bases, J lost 0 bases, and 13 bases lay in between. CDR3 length equals 15 residues. The V gene's germline CDR1 is WNHNN and CDR2 SYGVQD (reference sequence). The CDR3 is CASSRTLRSTDTQYF. In DNA form, the CDR3 reads TGCGCCAGCAGCCGCACCCTCCGGAGCACAGATACGCAGTATTTT.

Comment on this clonotype: Germline is not matched at one junction end, which may reflect a read error. The genes are TRBV7-7 and TRBJ2-5, with D unclear. This CDR3 has 16 residues. Germline V gene sequence: CDR1 SSHAT, CDR2 FNYEAQ (reference sequence). CDR3 coding DNA: TGTGCTAGCAGCTTAGCCCCGGCTACCCACCAAGAGACCCAGTACTTC. Translation: CASSLAPATHQETQYF. Based on the CDR3 plus reference TRBV7-7 and TRBJ2-5, the full variable domain is GAGVSQSPRYKVTKRGQDVTLRCDPISSHATLYWYQQALGQGPEFLTYFNYEAQPDKSGLPSDRFSAERPEGSISTLTIQRTEQRDSAMYRCASSLAPATHQETQYFGPGTRLLVL.

Written as DNA, the CDR3 is TGTGCCAGCAGCGTGGGAGGGGCGGTGGGGACCCAGTACTTC. As protein: CASSVGGAVGTQYF. The chain employs TRBV9 and TRBJ2-5; 7 bases align to TRBD2. The length of the CDR3 is 14 residues. V gave up 2 bases and J gave up 7 bases; unmatched junction bases: 8. Germline lookup yields CDR1 SGDLS and CDR2 YYNGEE.

The chain couples TRBV19 to TRBJ1-5; the D is unclear. CDR1 and CDR2 from the germline V gene are LNHDA and SQIVND (reference sequence). The CDR3 spans 15 residues. V gave up 3 bases and J gave up 3 bases, with 12 bases separating them. CDR3 sequence (DNA): TGTGCCAGTAGTATCAATCGAAATTCCAATCAGCCCCAGCATTTT. Protein: CASSINRNSNQPQHF.

This clonotype was observed at least ten times. V is TRBV7-2 and J is TRBJ2-5, with D hard to call. The germline V gene has CDR1 SGHTA and CDR2 FQGNSA. The CDR3 totals 15 residues. Trimming cost V 5 bases and J 4 bases, with 17 bases left between them. CDR3: CASSRSDFGPETQYF. The CDR3 DNA reads as TGTGCCAGCAGCCGTAGTGATTTTGGGCCAGAGACCCAGTACTTC.

This rearrangement joins TRBV20-1 to TRBJ1-6; possibly TRBD1 for D (6 bases). CDR1 DFQATT and CDR2 SNEGSKA come from the germline V gene (reference sequence). The CDR3 length is 14 residues. The CDR3 reads CSPEDRSYNSPLHF. The CDR3 coding sequence is TGCAGCCCGGAAGACAGGAGCTATAATTCACCCCTCCACTTT.

This clonotype was seen repeatedly, ten times or more. This rearrangement joins TRBV7-2 to TRBJ2-7, with TRBD2 as a possible D gene (6 bases). CDR3 size: 13 residues. V lost 3 bases to trimming and J lost 3 bases, with 9 bases between them. The germline gives CDR1 SGHTA, CDR2 FQGNSA. CDR3 nucleotide sequence: TGTGCCAGCAGCTTCGGGGGTCTCTACGAGCAGTACTTC. It yields the protein CASSFGGLYEQYF.

This clonotype has more than one count but fewer than ten. The V and J genes are TRBV9 and TRBJ1-2; 11 bases agree with TRBD1. V shed 4 bases, J shed 4 bases, and the junction held 6 bases outside the gene matches. Germline CDR1 is SGDLS and CDR2 is YYNGEE. CDR3 size: 15 residues. The CDR3 region is CASSFRTGGTYGYTF. The CDR3 DNA is TGTGCCAGCAGCTTCCGGACAGGGGGCACCTATGGCTACACCTTC.

This clonotype was seen a handful of times. This chain connects TRBV15 to TRBJ2-3; TRBD2 might be the D (6 bases). Germline V CDR1 and CDR2: LNHNV, YYDKDF (reference sequence). The V and J ends lost 4 bases and 4 bases respectively, with 12 bases between them. This CDR3 spans 14 amino acids. The DNA for the CDR3 is TGTGCCACCAGCATAGCGGTGCTCCCAGATACGCAGTATTTT. Translated: CATSIAVLPDTQYF.

This clonotype was counted a few times. The CDR3 nucleotides read TGTGCCAGCAGTTCGGGTGAGACCGGGGAGCTGTTTTTT. It translates to CASSSGETGELFF. V is TRBV12-3 or TRBV12-4 and J is TRBJ2-2; the D is unclear. This CDR3 has 13 amino acids. V was clipped by 4 bases and J by 5 bases, with 8 bases between them.